The clone carrying this TCR beta chain has at least ten counts. The target antigen is unknown. These data come from a study of T cell repertoires in cytomegalovirus infection. Study-wide context: Indications of both CMV infection and matching HLA type were provided by public TCR beta signatures.

Study conclusions and caveats: Within the response measured ex vivo, HLA-C-restricted CMV-specific TCR beta clonotypes were dominant. Carriers of CMV plus the relevant HLA were identified by cumulative public TCR beta family frequency.

Using its own MiXCR run on the reads, TCRdb lists one record per CDR3 protein. The table records about 130,000 distinct CDR3 sequences, approximately 9.2% of them present only once. Trimming took off 4 bases at V and 5 bases at J, with 14 bases between the two ends. CDR3 length equals 14 residues. The germline CDR1 and CDR2 sequences are SGHVS and FQNEAQ. The rearrangement uses TRBV7-8 and TRBJ2-5, with D perhaps being TRBD1 or TRBD2 (5 bases each). The clonotype originates from a human donor in good health (CMV status not recorded). Some clones in this sample may be carry-over from other donors' samples. The sequenced sample consisted of PBMCs. As DNA, the CDR3 is TGTGCCAGCAGCTCCCGGGACCCGAGGGAGACCCAGTACTTC. This translates into CASSSRDPRETQYF.